Ten or more counts support the clone carrying this T cell receptor beta chain. What it binds is not known. The V end was cut by 5 bases, the J end by 2 bases, with 14 bases between. There are 15 residues in the CDR3. CDR1 is SGHVS, CDR2 FNYEAQ, per germline. TCRdb recomputed calls from the reads with MiXCR, one row per CDR3 protein. This sample has some 900,000 distinct CDR3 sequences, with 30% to 35% found just once. The sample originates from a study of T cell repertoires in cytomegalovirus infection. The input for sequencing was cultured CD8+ T cells from PBMCs, taken from culture after CMV antigen stimulation. The source is a human donor in good health (CMV status not recorded). Some clones in this sample may be carry-over from other donors' samples. The chain has TRBV7-6 and TRBJ2-3; tentative D call: TRBD2 (6 bases). CDR3 residues: CASSPPGEDTDTQYF. CDR3 coding DNA: TGTGCCAGCAGCCCCCCGGGGGAGGACACAGATACGCAGTATTTT.